The 20 T cell receptor beta chains reported below all come from one sample, sequenced in a study of cytomegalovirus exposure and HLA in healthy donors. The primer mix had 60 Vbeta and 13 Jbeta primers. Method: immunoSEQ multiplex PCR; TCRdb's copy keeps in-frame clones and lacks some. Its table records more than 100,000 clones. What was sequenced was PBMCs. The receptor source for this set is a man between 18 and 35 years old in good health and CMV-seronegative.

This chain connects TRBV5-6 to TRBJ1-5; possible D gene TRBD1, 5 bases. Germline CDR1 is SGHDT and CDR2 is YYEEEE. The CDR3 sequence is 15 residues long. The V gene lost 7 bases and the J gene lost 0 bases, with 14 bases spanning the gap. The CDR3 loop is CASALGGGSNQPQHF. CDR3 coding DNA: TGTGCCAGCGCCCTTGGGGGGGGTAGCAATCAGCCCCAGCATTTT.

This chain uses TRBV18 with TRBJ2-7; D is undetermined. Trimming stripped 5 bases from V and 2 bases from J, with 4 bases between. Germline lookup yields CDR1 KGHSH and CDR2 LQKENI. The CDR3 spans 11 residues. The CDR3 loop reads CASSATYEQYF. CDR3 coding DNA: TGTGCCAGCTCAGCTACCTACGAGCAGTACTTC.

This rearrangement joins TRBV28 to TRBJ1-3, with 9 bases matching TRBD1. V gave up 6 bases and J gave up 4 bases; unmatched junction bases: 13. Germline assignment: CDR1 MDHEN and CDR2 SYDVKM. The CDR3 runs 17 residues. The CDR3 coding sequence is TGTGCCAGCAGCAAGGGGGGGTACAGGGGGCACGGAAACACCATATATTTT. It is translated as CASSKGGYRGHGNTIYF.

The chain is built from TRBV11-2 and TRBJ2-2; D may be TRBD1 (6 bases). The V and J ends lost 5 bases and 5 bases respectively, with 24 bases between them. The CDR3 extends over 18 amino acids. Germline V gives CDR1 SGHAT, CDR2 FQNNGV. CDR3 protein: CASSRLQGQHTYTGELFF. DNA for the CDR3: TGTGCCAGCAGCCGACTACAGGGCCAGCACACATATACCGGGGAGCTGTTTTTT. The full variable domain, completed using reference TRBV11-2 and TRBJ2-2, is EAGVAQSPRYKIIEKRQSVAFWCNPISGHATLYWYQQILGQGPKLLIQFQNNGVVDDSQLPKDRFSAERLKGVDSTLKIQPAKLEDSAVYLCASSRLQGQHTYTGELFFGEGSRLTVL.

The chain employs TRBV5-4 and TRBJ2-3, with D unresolved. Trimming removed 0 bases from V and 2 bases from J, with 10 bases in between. CDR1 and CDR2 from the germline V gene are SGHNT and YYREEE (reference sequence). The CDR3 has 15 residues. The CDR3: CASSLVGRITDTQYF. The CDR3, as DNA: TGTGCCAGCAGCTTGGTCGGCAGGATCACAGATACGCAGTATTTT.

V gene TRBV2 combines with J gene TRBJ1-4; D remains ambiguous. V lost 4 bases and J lost 5, with 11 bases in between. CDR3 length: 14 residues. Germline-derived CDR1 and CDR2 are SNHLY and FYNNEI. CDR3 in DNA: TGTGCCAGCAGTGTTCCGGGTGCCAATGAAAAACTGTTTTTT. Protein: CASSVPGANEKLFF. The whole variable domain, filled in from reference TRBV2 and TRBJ1-4, reads EPEVTQTPSHQVTQMGQEVILRCVPISNHLYFYWYRQILGQKVEFLVSFYNNEISEKSEIFDDQFSVERPDGSNFTLKIRSTKLEDSAMYFCASSVPGANEKLFFGSGTQLSVL.

The chain links TRBV6-5 to TRBJ2-5; no clear D gene. The CDR3 is made up of 12 amino acids. CDR1 is MNHEY, CDR2 SVGAGI, per germline. V was pared by 5 bases and J by 5 bases, with 9 bases between. CDR3 region: CASSNRRETQYF. CDR3 coding DNA: TGTGCCAGCAGTAACAGACGGGAGACCCAGTACTTC.

The chain joins TRBV4-1 to TRBJ1-5, with 9 bases that match TRBD1. Per germline, CDR1 MGHRA and CDR2 YSYEKL. The trim removed 4 bases at V and 7 bases at J, leaving 8 bases unmatched. CDR3 size: 15 residues. CDR3 in DNA: TGCGCCAGCAGCCGGGAACAGGGGGCTGGGCAGCCCCAGCATTTT. Protein sequence: CASSREQGAGQPQHF.

The J gene is TRBJ1-5, the V gene TRBV5-1, with TRBD1 as a possible D gene (6 bases). The germline V gene has CDR1 SGHRS and CDR2 YFSETQ. V lost 0 bases to trimming and J lost 6 bases, with 13 bases between them. There are 15 residues in the CDR3. CDR3 nucleotide sequence: TGCGCCAGCAGCTTGGAGTGGGGGCTCGGTCAGCCCCAGCATTTT. This encodes CASSLEWGLGQPQHF.

The chain employs TRBV18 and TRBJ2-7; D gene unclear. This CDR3 region has 12 residues. V gave up 3 bases and J gave up 5 bases, with 8 bases separating them. Germline CDR1 KGHSH, CDR2 LQKENI. CDR3 amino acids: CASSPSIHEQYF. The CDR3 coding sequence is TGTGCCAGCTCACCCTCTATCCACGAGCAGTACTTC.

The chain joins TRBV14 to TRBJ2-7; the match to TRBD1 covers 7 bases. Germline lookup yields CDR1 SGHDN and CDR2 FVKESK. The CDR3 totals 18 residues. The trim removed 3 bases at V and 3 bases at J, leaving 17 bases unmatched. For the CDR3, the DNA is TGTGCCAGCAGCCAGGGAAGGGGGCTGAAAGACTCCGACTACGAGCAGTACTTC. Protein: CASSQGRGLKDSDYEQYF.

J is TRBJ2-5 and V is TRBV9; 7 bases agree with TRBD1. TRBJ2-7 explains the end of the DNA better; the J call may be wrong. CDR1 is SGDLS and CDR2 is YYNGEE in the germline V gene. This CDR3 is 17 amino acids long. This CDR3 reads CASSVRPGQPNSYEQYF. In DNA form, the CDR3 reads TGTGCCAGCAGCGTCAGACCGGGACAGCCCAACTCCTACGAGCAGTACTTC.

The V gene is TRBV19, the J gene TRBJ2-5; D call uncertain. This CDR3 has 11 amino acids. Germline V CDR1 and CDR2: LNHDA, SQIVND (reference sequence). V dropped 6 bases and J dropped 7 bases, with 9 bases sitting between them. As DNA, the CDR3 is TGTGCCAGTAGCACTCTCGGGACCCAGTACTTC. Translating gives CASSTLGTQYF.

The chain links TRBV14 to TRBJ2-1; 9 nucleotides line up with TRBD2. The trim removed 1 base at V and 7 bases at J, leaving 11 bases unmatched. The germline gives CDR1 SGHDN, CDR2 FVKESK. The CDR3 length is 17 residues. CDR3 loop: CASSQVGGSGRQNEQFF. The CDR3 nucleotides read TGTGCCAGCAGCCAAGTAGGGGGAAGCGGGAGGCAGAATGAGCAGTTCTTC.

This chain uses TRBV14 with TRBJ2-7, with a tentative D call TRBD1 (6 bases). In germline, CDR1 is SGHDN, CDR2 FVKESK. This CDR3 is built from 12 residues. The V gene lost 1 base and the J gene lost 12 bases, with 13 bases spanning the gap. In DNA, the CDR3 is TGTGCCAGCAGCCAAGGACAGGCCCGTAGGTACTTC. Translating gives CASSQGQARRYF.

The rearrangement links TRBV11-3 to TRBJ2-2, with D uncertain. V was shortened by 3 bases and J by 9 bases, with 11 bases between the two germline ends. The CDR3 is 13 amino acids. CDR1 SGHNT and CDR2 YENEEA come from the germline V gene. The CDR3 nucleotides read TGTGCCAGCAGCTTCGAGTCCCACCGGGAGCTGTTTTTT. Protein product: CASSFESHRELFF.

V and J are TRBV5-6 and TRBJ1-2; 8 bases fit TRBD1. Losses at the gene ends were 0 bases for V and 6 bases for J; bases not matched to a gene: 10. This CDR3 has 16 residues. The germline CDR1 and CDR2 sequences are SGHDT and YYEEEE. The CDR3 is CASSLEAGGFLNGYTF. The CDR3 bases are TGTGCCAGCAGCTTGGAGGCAGGGGGCTTTCTCAATGGCTACACCTTC. Using reference TRBV5-6 and TRBJ1-2 for the parts outside the CDR3, the full variable domain is DAGVTQSPTHLIKTRGQQVTLRCSPKSGHDTVSWYQQALGQGPQFIFQYYEEEERQRGNFPDRFSGHQFPNYSSELNVNALLLGDSALYLCASSLEAGGFLNGYTFGSGTRLTVV.

This chain links TRBV20-1 with TRBJ1-1; D unresolved. Germline CDR1 reads DFQATT; CDR2 reads SNEGSKA (reference sequence). The V and J ends lost 6 bases and 1 base respectively, with 6 bases between them. The CDR3 is 11 amino acids. This CDR3 reads CSAVRNTEAFF. CDR3 in DNA: TGCAGTGCCGTGAGGAACACTGAAGCTTTCTTT.

This chain links TRBV29-1 with TRBJ2-5, with unresolved D. V lost 4 bases to trimming and J lost 11 bases, with 11 bases between them. Per the germline V gene, CDR1 is SQVTM and CDR2 is ANQGSEA. The CDR3 runs 10 residues. Here the CDR3 reads CSVANGKQYF. CDR3 coding DNA: TGCAGCGTTGCCAACGGTAAGCAGTACTTC. Full variable domain (rest looked up from reference TRBV29-1 and TRBJ2-5): SAVISQKPSRDICQRGTSLTIQCQVDSQVTMMFWYRQQPGQSLTLIATANQGSEATYESGFVIDKFPISRPNLTFSTLTVSNMSPEDSSIYLCSVANGKQYFGPGTRLLVL.

The J gene is TRBJ1-3, the V gene TRBV11-3; tentatively, D is TRBD1 (6 bases). CDR3 length: 17 residues. V was pared by 4 bases and J by 0 bases, with 16 bases between. Per germline, CDR1 SGHNT and CDR2 YENEEA. Here the CDR3 reads CASSSSVGTSSGNTIYF. CDR3 in DNA: TGTGCCAGCAGCTCGAGCGTCGGGACAAGCTCTGGAAACACCATATATTTT. Filled out from reference TRBV11-3 and TRBJ1-3, the complete variable domain reads EAGVVQSPRYKIIEKKQPVAFWCNPISGHNTLYWYLQNLGQGPELLIRYENEEAVDDSQLPKDRFSAERLKGVDSTLKIQPAELGDSAVYLCASSSSVGTSSGNTIYFGEGSWLTVV.